The next 7 T cell receptor beta chains were all read from a single sample in a study of OX40 agonist ivuxolimab in advanced cancers. Data came from immunoSEQ multiplex PCR; TCRdb stores just in-frame clones and leaves some out. The sample has about 64,000 clones, about nine tenths seen once. Here the sequenced sample was CD4+ or CD8+ T cells sorted from blood, taken in a trial of the OX40 agonist ivuxolimab. These receptors all come from an adult with an advanced solid tumor such as melanoma, head and neck, liver or kidney cancer.

V gene TRBV27 combines with J gene TRBJ2-7; D is possibly TRBD1 (6 bases). This CDR3 has 13 residues. Germline CDR1 MNHEY, CDR2 SMNVEV (reference sequence). Deletions cut 4 bases from V and 1 base from J, with 8 bases between. The CDR3 nucleotides read TGTGCCAGCAGTTGGGACAAATCCTACGAGCAGTACTTC. Protein: CASSWDKSYEQYF.

V gene TRBV6-5 combines with J gene TRBJ2-7; 8 bases agree with TRBD1. With V trimmed by 4 bases and J by 0 bases, 8 bases remained unmatched. The CDR3 is made up of 16 amino acids. Germline values: CDR1 MNHEY, CDR2 SVGAGI. CDR3 nucleotide sequence: TGTGCCAGCAGTTGGGGACAGGACGTCCTCTCCTACGAGCAGTACTTC. This codes for CASSWGQDVLSYEQYF.

The CDR3 bases are TGTGCCAGCCGCGAGGGGGGCTCCTACAATGAGCAGTTCTTC. It yields the protein CASREGGSYNEQFF. This chain links TRBV19 with TRBJ2-1; either TRBD1 or TRBD2 may supply D (6 bases each). Germline lookup yields CDR1 LNHDA and CDR2 SQIVND (reference sequence). This CDR3 comprises 14 residues. The V end lost 9 bases, the J end lost 0 bases, and 12 bases lay between the germline ends.

The gene calls are TRBV21-1 and TRBJ2-4. TRBV21-1 is shown as a pseudogene. The CDR3 length is 13 residues. The CDR3 DNA reads TGTGCCAGCAGCAAGATAACCAAAAACATTCAGTACTTC. It yields the protein CASSKITKNIQYF.

The chain couples TRBV7-8 to TRBJ1-2; D remains ambiguous. Germline V CDR1 and CDR2: SGHVS, FQNEAQ. There are 15 residues in the CDR3. V was cut by 5 bases and J by 8 bases, with 21 bases left in between. CDR3 protein: CASSPRFSGIDGYTF. The CDR3 DNA is TGTGCCAGCAGCCCAAGGTTCTCGGGGATTGACGGCTACACCTTC.

The genes are TRBV19 and TRBJ2-1, with D perhaps matching TRBD2 (6 bases). Trimming pared 5 bases from V and 1 base from J, leaving 15 bases between. This CDR3 contains 16 residues. Germline CDR1 is LNHDA and CDR2 is SQIVND (reference sequence). CDR3 protein: CASSGSLRGSYNEQFF. DNA for the CDR3: TGTGCCAGTAGTGGATCCCTACGGGGGTCCTACAATGAGCAGTTCTTC.

The chain employs TRBV11-2 and TRBJ2-3, with D tentatively TRBD2 (5 bases). The CDR3 spans 15 residues. V gave up 2 bases and J gave up 0 bases, with 9 bases separating them. Germline-derived CDR1 and CDR2 are SGHAT and FQNNGV. The CDR3 DNA is TGTGCCAGCAGCTTATCGGGGTTTAGCACAGATACGCAGTATTTT. Protein product: CASSLSGFSTDTQYF. The full variable domain, with the rest looked up from reference TRBV11-2 and TRBJ2-3, is EAGVAQSPRYKIIEKRQSVAFWCNPISGHATLYWYQQILGQGPKLLIQFQNNGVVDDSQLPKDRFSAERLKGVDSTLKIQPAKLEDSAVYLCASSLSGFSTDTQYFGPGTRLTVL.